These 17 T cell receptor beta chains were sequenced from one sample in a study of blood T cell repertoires in COVID-19. TCRdb keeps only in-frame clones here, not all; method: immunoSEQ multiplex PCR. The sample consists of about 350,000 clones, 88% of them appearing once. Sequencing was performed on PBMCs or T cells enriched from blood (not recorded which). These receptors originate from a woman under 40 who had been exposed to COVID-19.

This sequence joins TRBV10-2 and TRBJ2-7; D may be TRBD2 (5 bases). The CDR3 totals 15 residues. Trimming cost V 4 bases and J 6 bases, with 19 bases left between them. CDR1 is WSHSY and CDR2 is SAAADI in the germline V gene. CDR3 region: CASSALSGAGVEQYF. The CDR3 DNA is TGCGCCAGCAGTGCCTTGTCCGGCGCCGGGGTCGAGCAGTACTTC.

The chain has TRBV9 and TRBJ2-5; TRBD1 aligns across 7 bases. CDR1 and CDR2 from the germline V gene are SGDLS and YYNGEE. CDR3 length: 16 amino acids. The V gene end was trimmed by 0 bases and the J gene end by 7 bases; junction bases not matched to a gene: 12. The CDR3 DNA is TGTGCCAGCAGCGTAGAGGGTACAGGGGCCACCCGGACCCAGTACTTC. This sequence encodes CASSVEGTGATRTQYF.

The rearrangement links TRBV19 to TRBJ2-5, with TRBD2 matching 11 bases. This CDR3 is 16 amino acids long. V trimming: 4 bases; J trimming: 2 bases; junction bases outside the gene matches: 6. Germline CDR1 and CDR2: LNHDA and SQIVND (reference sequence). The CDR3 loop is CASSTGGLAVQETQYF. The CDR3 DNA follows: TGTGCCAGTAGTACCGGGGGACTAGCGGTACAAGAGACCCAGTACTTC. The variable domain in full, with the rest retrieved from reference TRBV19 and TRBJ2-5, is DGGITQSPKYLFRKEGQNVTLSCEQNLNHDAMYWYRQDPGQGLRLIYYSQIVNDFQKGDIAEGYSVSREKKESFPLTVTSAQKNPTAFYLCASSTGGLAVQETQYFGPGTRLLVL.

The chain is built from TRBV5-1 and TRBJ2-3; a weak D match, TRBD1 (6 bases). This CDR3 has 16 amino acids. CDR1 and CDR2 from the germline V gene are SGHRS and YFSETQ. V dropped 4 bases and J dropped 0 bases, with 15 bases sitting between them. CDR3 nucleotide sequence: TGCGCCAGCAGCCGCCTTGGGACAAGAAGCACAGATACGCAGTATTTT. This sequence encodes CASSRLGTRSTDTQYF.

The chain employs TRBV19 and TRBJ1-5; the D is unclear. CDR1 LNHDA and CDR2 SQIVND come from the germline V gene (reference sequence). The CDR3 is 16 residues long. Trimming removed 5 bases at V and 2 bases at J, with 16 bases between. CDR3 sequence reads: CASSPSVGWGNQPQHF. For the CDR3, the DNA is TGTGCCAGTAGTCCCTCGGTGGGCTGGGGCAATCAGCCCCAGCATTTT.

V usage is TRBV7-9 and J usage is TRBJ2-2; 11 nucleotides line up with TRBD2. Germline V gene data show CDR1 as SEHNR and CDR2 as FQNEAQ (reference sequence). This CDR3 has 18 amino acids. Trimming at V came to 1 base and at J to 4 bases, leaving 8 bases not matched to a gene. This CDR3 reads CASSLGPTSGRGTGELFF. The CDR3 bases are TGTGCCAGCAGCTTAGGGCCTACTAGCGGGAGAGGCACCGGGGAGCTGTTTTTT.

To note about this clone: The same CDR3 can be traced to other DNA sequences in this sample. The genes are TRBV3-1 (or the pseudogene TRBV3-2) and TRBJ1-3; TRBD1 matches 8 bases. Germline CDR1 and CDR2: LGHDT and YNNKEL (reference sequence). Trimming removed 4 bases from V and 4 bases from J; junction bases left unmatched: 3. The length of the CDR3 is 14 residues. The CDR3, as DNA: TGTGCCAGCAGCCGGACAGGGTCCGGAAACACCATATATTTT. It encodes CASSRTGSGNTIYF.

The rearrangement uses TRBV28 and TRBJ2-1; D not certain. The germline V gene encodes CDR1 MDHEN and CDR2 SYDVKM. This CDR3 has 10 amino acids. V lost 4 bases to trimming and J lost 16 bases, with 11 bases between them. The CDR3 DNA reads TGTGCCAGCAGTTCCCTCGTCCCCTTCTTC. Its translation is CASSSLVPFF.

The chain uses TRBV12-3 or TRBV12-4 and TRBJ1-4; 10 bases are a match to TRBD1. The CDR3 extends over 12 amino acids. The junction had 6 bases not matched to a gene; V was cut back by 10 bases and J by 10 bases. Here the CDR3 DNA reads TGTGCCACCTTACGGACAGGGGGAAAACTGTTTTTT. It translates to CATLRTGGKLFF.

The CDR3 DNA follows: TGTGCCAGCAGTTTATCGAGTTCGGGGTTGCCCTACGAGCAGTACTTC. Translating it yields CASSLSSSGLPYEQYF. This chain connects TRBV27 to TRBJ2-7, with D possibly TRBD2 on 5 matching bases. The CDR3 runs 16 residues. Germline lookup yields CDR1 MNHEY and CDR2 SMNVEV (reference sequence). Trimming took off 0 bases at V and 2 bases at J, with 14 bases between the two ends.

The V and J genes are TRBV6-1 and TRBJ1-2; TRBD1 might be the D (6 bases). There are 14 residues in the CDR3. V was cut by 2 bases and J by 4 bases, with 11 bases left in between. Germline V CDR1 and CDR2: MNHNS, SASEGT. Here the CDR3 DNA reads TGTGCCAGCAGTGAACCCAGGGGAACCTATGGCTACACCTTC. Translated: CASSEPRGTYGYTF.

The chain couples TRBV18 to TRBJ1-5; TRBD1 is a possible D gene (5 bases). CDR3 length: 15 residues. Deletions cut 3 bases from V and 5 bases from J, with 14 bases between. Germline V gives CDR1 KGHSH, CDR2 LQKENI. The CDR3: CASSPAGTRDQPQHF. Here the CDR3 DNA reads TGTGCCAGCTCACCTGCGGGGACTCGGGATCAGCCCCAGCATTTT.

Regarding this clone: Other DNA sequences in the sample encode the same CDR3. The J gene is TRBJ2-6, the V gene TRBV7-3, with D possibly TRBD1 on 6 matching bases. This CDR3 has 14 amino acids. Germline CDR1 reads SGHTA; CDR2 reads FQGTGA. V was shortened by 9 bases and J by 0 bases, with 9 bases between the two germline ends. Here the CDR3 reads CASSRGSGANVLTF. In DNA form, the CDR3 reads TGTGCCAGTTCCAGGGGCTCTGGGGCCAACGTCCTGACTTTC.

The chain has TRBV9 and TRBJ2-5; D may be TRBD1 (5 bases). The germline V gene encodes CDR1 SGDLS and CDR2 YYNGEE. Trimming pared 3 bases from V and 5 bases from J, leaving 11 bases between. The length of the CDR3 is 13 residues. CDR3 amino acids: CASSGAKGETQYF. For the CDR3, the DNA is TGTGCCAGCAGCGGAGCGAAGGGGGAGACCCAGTACTTC.

The rearrangement links TRBV18 to TRBJ1-1; D gene uncertain. This CDR3 has 14 amino acids. Trimming cost V 3 bases and J 1 base, with 9 bases left between them. Germline V gene lookup returns CDR1 KGHSH and CDR2 LQKENI. CDR3 sequence (DNA): TGTGCCAGCTCACCTGGTGCGCAGAACACTGAAGCTTTCTTT. This translates into CASSPGAQNTEAFF.

CDR3 nucleotides: TGCGCCACACACCCAGTAAGGGACAGGGATGGCTACACCTTC. Translating gives CATHPVRDRDGYTF. The chain combines TRBV10-2 with TRBJ1-2, with 9 bases aligning to TRBD1. This CDR3 is 14 amino acids long. Trimming removed 10 bases from V and 6 bases from J; junction bases left unmatched: 12. The germline gives CDR1 WSHSY, CDR2 SAAADI.

This chain connects TRBV4-1 to TRBJ2-7; the D gene is possibly TRBD1 (5 bases). The germline gives CDR1 MGHRA, CDR2 YSYEKL. The CDR3 runs 16 residues. The V and J ends lost 0 bases and 5 bases respectively, with 17 bases between them. CDR3 sequence: CASSQEIGRASDEQYF. The CDR3, as DNA: TGCGCCAGCAGCCAAGAGATAGGCAGGGCCAGCGACGAGCAGTACTTC.